A single sample is the source of the 30 T cell receptor beta chains below, sequenced in a study of blood T cell repertoires in COVID-19. The repertoire was sequenced with immunoSEQ multiplex PCR; TCRdb's copy has only in-frame clones and lacks some. The data contain hundreds of thousands of clones, 86% of them seen just once; the ten biggest clones take up roughly 2.1%. Input material: peripheral blood. These receptors all come from a woman in her twenties or thirties who had recovered from COVID-19.

This clone occurred once. This chain joins TRBV4-1 and TRBJ2-3; 13 bases align to TRBD2. After removal of 1 base from V and 4 bases from J, the junction contained 2 bases not matched to a gene. The CDR3 sequence is 16 residues long. The germline gives CDR1 MGHRA, CDR2 YSYEKL. The CDR3 loop is CASSQVLAGGSDTQYF. CDR3 DNA: TGCGCCAGCAGCCAAGTACTAGCGGGAGGGTCAGATACGCAGTATTTT.

The J gene is TRBJ2-1, the V gene TRBV7-2; possible D gene TRBD1, 5 bases. Trimming cost V 2 bases and J 0 bases, with 14 bases left between them. There are 17 residues in the CDR3. The germline V gene encodes CDR1 SGHTA and CDR2 FQGNSA. In DNA, the CDR3 is TGTGCCAGCAGCTTATTGGCCCGAGACAGCTCCTACAATGAGCAGTTCTTC. Translated: CASSLLARDSSYNEQFF.

The gene calls are TRBV5-4 and TRBJ1-1, with 9 bases identical to TRBD1. The CDR3 length is 16 residues. Germline loops: CDR1 SGHNT, CDR2 YYREEE (reference sequence). V dropped 5 bases and J dropped 5; count of bases not matched to a gene: 13. The CDR3 sequence: CASRPTGGAGWTEAFF. In DNA form, the CDR3 reads TGTGCCAGCAGACCCACAGGGGGCGCGGGATGGACTGAAGCTTTCTTT.

This clone was observed a handful of times. The V and J genes are TRBV6-5 and TRBJ2-7; D is unclear. The germline V and J ends were trimmed by 0 bases and 4 bases, with 7 bases remaining between them. The CDR3 consists of 13 residues. The germline CDR1 and CDR2 sequences are MNHEY and SVGAGI. In nucleotides, the CDR3 is TGTGCCAGCAGTTACTCATACAGTTACGAGCAGTACTTC. Its protein product is CASSYSYSYEQYF.

The chain carries TRBV29-1 and TRBJ2-7; 7 nucleotides align to TRBD1. The CDR3 runs to 11 residues. Germline-derived CDR1 and CDR2 are SQVTM and ANQGSEA. V gave up 6 bases and J gave up 5 bases; unmatched junction bases: 4. The CDR3 protein is CSVNRGHEQYF. The CDR3 coding sequence is TGCAGCGTAAACAGGGGCCACGAGCAGTACTTC.

The chain uses TRBV6-4 and TRBJ1-6; 10 bases line up with TRBD1. Germline V lookup: CDR1 MRHNA, CDR2 SNTAGT. The CDR3 has 14 amino acids. Trimming took 6 bases from V and 8 from J; bases not matched to a gene: 4. The CDR3 loop reads CASRGQGTDSPLHF. CDR3 nucleotides: TGTGCCAGCAGGGGACAGGGGACCGATTCACCCCTCCACTTT.

The rearrangement uses TRBV20-1 and TRBJ2-7; D is unclear. The CDR3 contains 11 residues. V lost 7 bases to trimming and J lost 1 base, with 8 bases between them. In germline, CDR1 is DFQATT, CDR2 SNEGSKA (reference sequence). CDR3 loop: CSVLESYEQYF. CDR3 sequence (DNA): TGCAGTGTTTTGGAGTCCTACGAGCAGTACTTC.

The chain couples TRBV5-1 to TRBJ1-1, with a tentative D call TRBD1 (5 bases). CDR3 length equals 15 residues. The V and J ends lost 1 base and 0 bases respectively, with 10 bases between them. In germline, CDR1 is SGHRS, CDR2 YFSETQ. The CDR3 region has the DNA TGCGCCAGCAGCTTGTCTCAGGGAATGAACACTGAAGCTTTCTTT. Its translation is CASSLSQGMNTEAFF.

V is TRBV2 and J is TRBJ1-5; a weak D match, TRBD1 (5 bases). Germline V gene sequence: CDR1 SNHLY, CDR2 FYNNEI. This CDR3 region has 15 residues. Trimming cost V 5 bases and J 4 bases, with 15 bases left between them. As DNA, the CDR3 is TGTGCCAGCAGTACCGCCCTCGGGGGAAATCAGCCCCAGCATTTT. Translation gives CASSTALGGNQPQHF.

The J gene is TRBJ1-6, the V gene TRBV5-1; D remains ambiguous. V was cut by 0 bases and J by 8 bases, with 15 bases left in between. CDR1 and CDR2 (germline): SGHRS, YFSETQ. The CDR3 totals 16 residues. CDR3 sequence reads: CASSLGPFEPYSPLHF. CDR3 DNA sequence: TGCGCCAGCAGCTTGGGGCCCTTTGAACCGTATTCACCCCTCCACTTT.

This clone has just a few counts. This chain uses TRBV7-9 with TRBJ2-7, with 9 bases aligning to TRBD1. J gave up 3 bases and V 4 bases, and 4 bases lay outside the gene matches. This CDR3 is 14 amino acids long. Germline loops: CDR1 SEHNR, CDR2 FQNEAQ (reference sequence). CDR3 bases: TGTGCCAGCAGCTCCAGGGACAGGGTCTACGAGCAGTACTTC. Its protein product is CASSSRDRVYEQYF.

V gene TRBV11-2 combines with J gene TRBJ2-1, with TRBD2 matching over 7 bases. This CDR3 has 16 residues. Germline V lookup: CDR1 SGHAT, CDR2 FQNNGV. V lost 5 bases, J lost 4 bases, and 11 bases stayed unmatched. The CDR3 here is CASSARLAALYNEQFF. The CDR3 DNA sequence: TGTGCCAGCAGCGCGAGGCTAGCGGCGTTATACAATGAGCAGTTCTTC.

The V gene is TRBV5-1, the J gene TRBJ2-5; 9 bases align to TRBD2. The CDR3 has 14 residues. The ends lost 4 bases at V and 5 bases at J; junction bases unmatched: 6. Germline V CDR1 and CDR2: SGHRS, YFSETQ. Here the CDR3 DNA reads TGCGCCAGCAGCCCCCCTAGCGGGGAGGAGACCCAGTACTTC. It yields the protein CASSPPSGEETQYF.

The rearrangement links TRBV15 to TRBJ1-1; maybe TRBD1 (5 bases). V lost 1 base and J lost 4, with 13 bases in between. Germline V gene lookup returns CDR1 LNHNV and CDR2 YYDKDF (reference sequence). The CDR3 length is 15 residues. CDR3 sequence reads: CATSRADTLGTEAFF. The CDR3 DNA sequence: TGTGCCACCAGCAGAGCGGACACCTTGGGCACTGAAGCTTTCTTT.

The chain carries TRBV7-2 and TRBJ2-3, with D possibly being TRBD2 (6 bases). Germline V gene data show CDR1 as SGHTA and CDR2 as FQGNSA. V lost 5 bases and J lost 0, with 9 bases in between. The length of the CDR3 is 14 residues. CDR3 sequence: CASSRGVSTDTQYF. Written as DNA, the CDR3 is TGTGCCAGCAGCCGCGGGGTTAGCACAGATACGCAGTATTTT.

This chain connects TRBV27 to TRBJ2-1, with TRBD2 matching 9 bases. CDR1 MNHEY and CDR2 SMNVEV come from the germline V gene (reference sequence). The CDR3 contains 14 residues. V trimming: 5 bases; J trimming: 5 bases; junction bases outside the gene matches: 4. The CDR3 sequence is CASSLTSGHNEQFF. The CDR3 DNA reads TGTGCCAGCAGTCTGACTAGCGGACACAATGAGCAGTTCTTC.

The rearrangement links TRBV6-6 to TRBJ2-1; possibly TRBD2 for D (6 bases). Trimming left V 5 bases short and J 8 bases short, with 28 bases between. In germline, CDR1 is MNHNY, CDR2 SVGAGI (reference sequence). This CDR3 has 18 amino acids. This CDR3 is CASSPTWPQASPSDEQFF. CDR3 sequence (DNA): TGTGCCAGCAGTCCGACGTGGCCCCAGGCCTCCCCTAGCGATGAGCAGTTCTTC.

CDR3 amino acids: CASSSTGSYFTTEAFF. CDR3 in DNA: TGTGCCAGCAGCTCTACCGGGAGCTACTTCACCACTGAAGCTTTCTTT. The chain is built from TRBV5-6 and TRBJ1-1; D is undetermined. V lost 3 bases and J 4 bases, leaving 19 bases between the germline ends. Germline V CDR1 and CDR2: SGHDT, YYEEEE. CDR3 size: 16 residues. The whole variable domain, remainder taken from reference TRBV5-6 and TRBJ1-1, is DAGVTQSPTHLIKTRGQQVTLRCSPKSGHDTVSWYQQALGQGPQFIFQYYEEEERQRGNFPDRFSGHQFPNYSSELNVNALLLGDSALYLCASSSTGSYFTTEAFFGQGTRLTVV.

The chain is built from TRBV12-3 or TRBV12-4 and TRBJ1-2, with D unresolved. The CDR3 runs 13 residues. The ends were cut back, 3 bases at V and 4 bases at J, with 9 bases in the middle. In DNA form, the CDR3 reads TGTGCCAGCAGTTTCGGTGCACTCTATGGCTACACCTTC. Protein: CASSFGALYGYTF.

This sequence joins TRBV9 and TRBJ1-1, with TRBD1 as a possible D gene (6 bases). The CDR3 totals 17 residues. Germline CDR1 is SGDLS and CDR2 is YYNGEE. The V end lost 4 bases, the J end lost 0 bases, and 19 bases lay between the germline ends. CDR3 in amino acids: CASSSAGTTSLNTEAFF. The CDR3 nucleotides read TGTGCCAGCAGCTCAGCTGGGACAACCAGCTTGAACACTGAAGCTTTCTTT.

The chain is built from TRBV7-2 and TRBJ1-1, with a possible D match to TRBD1 (5 bases). The V end lost 3 bases, the J end lost 3 bases, and 8 bases lay between the germline ends. CDR1 is SGHTA, CDR2 FQGNSA, per germline. The CDR3 contains 13 residues. CDR3 residues: CASSLTEYTEAFF. The CDR3 coding sequence is TGTGCCAGCAGCTTGACAGAATACACTGAAGCTTTCTTT.

This clone was detected only once. This sequence joins TRBV9 and TRBJ2-3; 7 bases agree with TRBD2. CDR3 length: 15 residues. The V segment lost 4 bases and the J segment 2 bases; nucleotides outside the gene matches: 7. Germline lookup yields CDR1 SGDLS and CDR2 YYNGEE. For the CDR3, the DNA is TGTGCCAGCAGCCGCTGGGGGGGGGACACAGATACGCAGTATTTT. Residues: CASSRWGGDTDTQYF.

The V and J genes are TRBV5-1 and TRBJ2-5; D may be TRBD1 (6 bases). The V and J ends lost 1 base and 2 bases respectively, with 9 bases between them. Germline CDR1 and CDR2: SGHRS and YFSETQ. This CDR3 is 14 amino acids long. The CDR3 here is CASSLSGAQETQYF. The CDR3 DNA follows: TGCGCCAGCAGCTTGTCAGGGGCACAAGAGACCCAGTACTTC.

In this sample, this clone turned up once. The J gene is TRBJ1-4, the V gene TRBV19, with 7 bases fitting TRBD1. Germline CDR1 is LNHDA and CDR2 is SQIVND (reference sequence). J gave up 3 bases and V 4 bases, and 5 bases lay outside the gene matches. The CDR3 runs to 15 residues. Here the CDR3 DNA reads TGTGCCAGTAGTACCGACAGGGTCTCTAATGAAAAACTGTTTTTT. As protein: CASSTDRVSNEKLFF.

The chain employs TRBV7-9 and TRBJ2-3, with 10 bases aligning to TRBD1. Germline CDR1 is SEHNR and CDR2 is FQNEAQ (reference sequence). The CDR3 contains 15 residues. V lost 3 bases and J lost 4; bases outside the gene matches: 4. DNA of the CDR3: TGTGCCAGCAGCTTCCGGGACAGGGGTTCAGATACGCAGTATTTT. Translation: CASSFRDRGSDTQYF.

The V call is TRBV6-5, the J call TRBJ2-7; 13 bases agree with TRBD2. The CDR3 has 15 residues. Per the germline V gene, CDR1 is MNHEY and CDR2 is SVGAGI. With 6 bases clipped from V and 4 bases from J, the junction kept 6 bases outside the gene matches. The CDR3 DNA follows: TGTGCCAGCAGACGATCGGGACTAGCGGGGTACGAGCAGTACTTC. Protein product: CASRRSGLAGYEQYF.

The chain carries TRBV5-1 and TRBJ1-4; TRBD1 is a possible D gene (6 bases). Germline CDR1 reads SGHRS; CDR2 reads YFSETQ. There are 15 residues in the CDR3. V lost 1 base and J lost 7, with 14 bases in between. The CDR3 reads CASSLTPGQGEKLFF. CDR3 nucleotides: TGCGCCAGCAGCTTGACTCCGGGACAAGGTGAAAAACTGTTTTTT.

The chain links TRBV29-1 to TRBJ1-5; 7 bases agree with TRBD1. The CDR3 loop spans 12 amino acids. The V gene's germline CDR1 is SQVTM and CDR2 ANQGSEA. With 7 bases clipped from V and 4 bases from J, the junction kept 4 bases outside the gene matches. CDR3 in DNA: TGCAGCGCCGGGGACAGTAATCAGCCCCAGCATTTT. It yields the protein CSAGDSNQPQHF.

A single count supports this clone. The V and J genes are TRBV30 and TRBJ1-5; D gene unclear. Per germline, CDR1 GTSNPN and CDR2 SVGIG (reference sequence). V shed 0 bases and J shed 0 bases, with 9 bases lying between them. The CDR3 is made up of 15 amino acids. The CDR3 region has the DNA TGTGCCTGGAGTGTAGGCGGGAATAGCAATCAGCCCCAGCATTTT. Its translation: CAWSVGGNSNQPQHF.

This clone appeared once. The chain employs TRBV6-5 and TRBJ2-7; tentatively, D is TRBD1 (8 bases). The CDR3 totals 15 residues. CDR1 and CDR2 from the germline V gene are MNHEY and SVGAGI. The V end lost 10 bases, the J end lost 1 base, and 20 bases lay between the germline ends. The CDR3 loop is CATIGQGGFSYEQYF. The CDR3 region has the DNA TGTGCCACAATCGGACAGGGAGGGTTTTCCTACGAGCAGTACTTC.